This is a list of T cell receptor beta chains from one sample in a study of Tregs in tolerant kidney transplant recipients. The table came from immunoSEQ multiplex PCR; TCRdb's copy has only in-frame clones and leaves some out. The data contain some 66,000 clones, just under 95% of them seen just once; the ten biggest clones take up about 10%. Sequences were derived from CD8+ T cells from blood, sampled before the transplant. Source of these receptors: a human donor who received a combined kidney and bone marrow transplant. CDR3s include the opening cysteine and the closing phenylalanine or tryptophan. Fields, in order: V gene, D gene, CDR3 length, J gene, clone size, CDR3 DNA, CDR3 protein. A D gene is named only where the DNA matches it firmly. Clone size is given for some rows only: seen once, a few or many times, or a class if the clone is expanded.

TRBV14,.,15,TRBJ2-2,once,TGTGCCAGCAGCCAAGCGGGGGGCCACACCGGGGAGCTGTTTTTT,CASSQAGGHTGELFF
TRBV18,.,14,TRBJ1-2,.,TGTGCCAGCTCACCAATCCCCCGGGACTATGGCTACACCTTC,CASSPIPRDYGYTF
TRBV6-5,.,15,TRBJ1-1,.,TGTGCCAGCAGTTGGGCGGGGGAAGAAAAAACTGAAGCTTTCTTT,CASSWAGEEKTEAFF
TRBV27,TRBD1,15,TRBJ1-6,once,TGTGCCAGCAGTCAGGGACAGTTACAAAATTCCCCCCTCCACTTT,CASSQGQLQNSPLHF
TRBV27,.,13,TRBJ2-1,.,TGTGCCAGCAGTTTTTCAGGGCCCAATGAGCAGTTCTTC,CASSFSGPNEQFF
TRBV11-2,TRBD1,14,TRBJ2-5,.,TGTGCCAGCAGCTTACAGGGGGCGGAGGAGACCCAGTACTTC,CASSLQGAEETQYF
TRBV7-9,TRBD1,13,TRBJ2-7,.,TGTGCCAGCGTGACAGGGTCTAGTAGGGAGCAGTACTTC,CASVTGSSREQYF
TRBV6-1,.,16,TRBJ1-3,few,TGTGCCAGCAGTGATCCAGGAACCTTCTCTGGAAACACCATATATTTT,CASSDPGTFSGNTIYF
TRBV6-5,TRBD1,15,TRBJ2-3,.,TGTGCCAGCAGCCTGGGACAGGGGGCGGTAGATACGCAGTATTTT,CASSLGQGAVDTQYF
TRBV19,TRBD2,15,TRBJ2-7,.,TGTGCCAGTAGTTCCGGACTAGCATCGACCTACGAGCAGTACTTC,CASSSGLASTYEQYF
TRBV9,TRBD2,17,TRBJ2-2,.,TGTGCCAGCAGCGCCCGACTAGCGGGAGTGGATACCGGGGAGCTGTTTTTT,CASSARLAGVDTGELFF
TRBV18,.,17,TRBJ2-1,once,TGTGCCAGCTCACCATTCGGTACCGGGGATTCCTACAATGAGCAGTTCTTC,CASSPFGTGDSYNEQFF
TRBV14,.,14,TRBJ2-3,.,TGTGCCAGCAGCGAAGTAACTAGGACAGATACGCAGTATTTT,CASSEVTRTDTQYF
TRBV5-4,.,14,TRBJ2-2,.,TGTGCCAGCAGCCCAATAGGGGTTACCGGGGAGCTGTTTTTT,CASSPIGVTGELFF
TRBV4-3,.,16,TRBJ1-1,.,TGCGCCAGCAGCCAAGATCTGGAGGGGATAGGCACTGAAGCTTTCTTT,CASSQDLEGIGTEAFF
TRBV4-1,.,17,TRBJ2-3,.,TGCGCCAGCAGCCAAGATTCTGTAATGAGTGGCACAGATACGCAGTATTTT,CASSQDSVMSGTDTQYF
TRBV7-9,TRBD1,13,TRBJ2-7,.,TGTGCCAGCAGCTCGGCGGACAGGGTCGAGCAGTACTTC,CASSSADRVEQYF
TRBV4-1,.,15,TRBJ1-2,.,TGCGCCAGCAGCCAAGAATTCCGAGATAACTATGGCTACACCTTC,CASSQEFRDNYGYTF
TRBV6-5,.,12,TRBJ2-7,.,TGTGCCAGCAGTTACATCCTGTACGAGCAGTACTTC,CASSYILYEQYF
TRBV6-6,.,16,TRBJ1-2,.,TGTGCCAGCAGTTACTCCCCGGCAGGGGCCGGGGATGGCTACACCTTC,CASSYSPAGAGDGYTF
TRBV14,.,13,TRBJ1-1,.,TGTGCCAGCACCGCCCAGGGTTCGCATCCAGCTTTCTTT,CASTAQGSHPAFF
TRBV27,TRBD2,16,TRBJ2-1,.,TGTGCCAGCAGTTTAGGGGGGGGAGGCTCCTACAATGAGCAGTTCTTC,CASSLGGGGSYNEQFF
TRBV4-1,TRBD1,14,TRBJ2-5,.,TGCGCCAGCAGCCTGCAGGGGGCGGGGGAGACCCAGTACTTC,CASSLQGAGETQYF
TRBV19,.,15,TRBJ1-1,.,TGTGCCAGTAGTATGACCGACTACATGAACACTGAAGCTTTCTTT,CASSMTDYMNTEAFF
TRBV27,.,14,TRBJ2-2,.,TGTGCCAGCAGTTCCGGGATGGCCACCGGGGAGCTGTTTTTT,CASSSGMATGELFF
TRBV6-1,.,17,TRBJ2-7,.,TGTGCCAGCAGTGAAAAGGTGGCGGGTAGATTAACCTACGAGCAGTACTTC,CASSEKVAGRLTYEQYF
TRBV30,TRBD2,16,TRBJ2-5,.,TGTGCCTGGAGTGTTAGCGGGAGTGGGTCTGAAGAGACCCAGTACTTC,CAWSVSGSGSEETQYF
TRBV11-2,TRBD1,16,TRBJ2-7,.,TGTGCCAGCAGCTTAGCCCCCGGACAGGTCCCCTACGAGCAGTACTTC,CASSLAPGQVPYEQYF
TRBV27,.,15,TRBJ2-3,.,TGTGCCAGCAGTGTCCTAGCGACTAGCACAGATACGCAGTATTTT,CASSVLATSTDTQYF
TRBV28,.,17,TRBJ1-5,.,TGTGCCAGCAGCTCCCCCAAGGGGAAGTGGAGCAATCAGCCCCAGCATTTT,CASSSPKGKWSNQPQHF
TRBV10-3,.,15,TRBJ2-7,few,TGTGCCATCAGTGACCCGGGGACTTTTTCCTACGAGCAGTACTTC,CAISDPGTFSYEQYF
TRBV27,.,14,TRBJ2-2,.,TGTGCCAGCAGTTCGGGGTTGAACACCGGGGAGCTGTTTTTT,CASSSGLNTGELFF
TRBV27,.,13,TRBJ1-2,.,TGTGCCAGCAGTTTTTCAGCTAACTATGGCTACACCTTC,CASSFSANYGYTF
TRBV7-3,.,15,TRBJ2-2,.,TGTGCCAGCAGGTCAAGTCTGGGGAGCACCGGGGAGCTGTTTTTT,CASRSSLGSTGELFF
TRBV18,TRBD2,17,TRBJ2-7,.,TGTGCCAGCTCACCCACGAAAGGGACTAGCGACTCCTACGAGCAGTACTTC,CASSPTKGTSDSYEQYF
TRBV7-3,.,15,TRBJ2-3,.,TGTGCCAGCAGCTTAGTGGGAGGCCTCACAGATACGCAGTATTTT,CASSLVGGLTDTQYF
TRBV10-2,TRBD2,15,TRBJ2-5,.,TGCGCCAGCAGTGACCCCACTAGCGCCCAAGAGACCCAGTACTTC,CASSDPTSAQETQYF
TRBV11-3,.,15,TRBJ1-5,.,TGTGCCAGCAGCTTCTTGCTCGACAGCCATCAGCCCCAGCATTTT,CASSFLLDSHQPQHF
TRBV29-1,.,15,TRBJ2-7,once,TGCAGCGTTGCGCTGGCCACCCGACTTTCCTACGAGCAGTACTTC,CSVALATRLSYEQYF
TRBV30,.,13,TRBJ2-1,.,TGTGCCTGGAGGGCAGGGAACTACAATGAGCAGTTCTTC,CAWRAGNYNEQFF
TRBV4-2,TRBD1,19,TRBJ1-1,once,TGTGCCAGCAGCCAAGAGCAGTTGACAGGGGGCCTCTTCCCCACTGAAGCTTTCTTT,CASSQEQLTGGLFPTEAFF
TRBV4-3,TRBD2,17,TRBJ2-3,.,TGCGCCAGCAGCCGCGGACTAGCGGTCTCTAGCACAGATACGCAGTATTTT,CASSRGLAVSSTDTQYF
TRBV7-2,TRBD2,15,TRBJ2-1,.,TGTGCCAGCAGCATTACTAGCGGCCCCTACAATGAGCAGTTCTTC,CASSITSGPYNEQFF
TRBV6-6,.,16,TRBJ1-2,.,TGTGCCAGCAGTCCCCAGGCTCTACCAGGAAGCTATGGCTACACCTTC,CASSPQALPGSYGYTF
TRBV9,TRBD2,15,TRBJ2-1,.,TGTGCCAGCAGCGTAGGAGGCGGGGGGGCGTTTGAGCAGTTCTTC,CASSVGGGGAFEQFF
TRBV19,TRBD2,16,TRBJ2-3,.,TGTGCCAGTAGTATAGGAACTAGCGGGAGCGTGGATACGCAGTATTTT,CASSIGTSGSVDTQYF